A selection of T cell receptor beta chains follows, all from one sample in a study of shared clonotypes between healthy human individuals. Only in-frame clones appear in the TCRdb table, and some are missing; sequencing was by immunoSEQ multiplex PCR. The sample has around 95,000 clones, less than 80% seen once; the top ten hold 35% to 55%. The sequenced material came from memory CD8+ T cells sorted from blood. The receptors shown here come from a man aged 30 to 39 in good health. Each CDR3 is given with its conserved first and last residue. The order of the fields is CDR3 protein, CDR3 DNA, clone size, V gene, J gene, D gene. D genes are given only for firm matches. Not every row has a clone size; where given, it reads once, few, many or a size class.

CASSNRGPLYNEQFF,TGTGCCAGCAGTAATAGGGGGCCCCTCTACAATGAGCAGTTCTTC,-,TRBV2,TRBJ2-1,TRBD1
CASSTPTPGSDRGTQYF,TGTGCCAGCAGTACTCCTACACCGGGGTCCGACCGAGGGACCCAGTACTTC,-,TRBV25-1,TRBJ2-5,-
CASSLPGGPHTGELFF,TGCGCCAGCAGCTTGCCAGGAGGGCCCCACACCGGGGAGCTGTTTTTT,few,TRBV5-1,TRBJ2-2,-
CASSDVSGYGYTF,TGTGCCAGCAGTGACGTCTCCGGATACGGCTACACCTTC,few,TRBV2,TRBJ1-2,-
CAWSEDSFNQPQHF,TGTGCCTGGAGCGAGGACAGTTTCAATCAGCCCCAGCATTTT,many,TRBV30,TRBJ1-5,-
CASSGTGGTDTQYF,TGTGCCAGCAGTGGGACAGGGGGCACAGATACGCAGTATTTT,few,TRBV6-4,TRBJ2-3,TRBD1
CASSPRQGAIKPQHF,TGTGCCAGCAGTCCAAGGCAGGGGGCTATCAAGCCCCAGCATTTT,-,TRBV28,TRBJ1-5,TRBD1
CASSGNRDSPYEQYF,TGTGCCAGCAGTGGAAACCGGGACTCCCCCTACGAGCAGTACTTC,few,TRBV28,TRBJ2-7,-
CSVGVGGETQYF,TGCAGCGTCGGGGTCGGTGGGGAGACCCAGTACTTC,once,TRBV29-1,TRBJ2-5,-
CASSRQSPGSADTQYF,TGCGCCAGCAGCCGGCAGAGTCCGGGTAGCGCGGATACGCAGTATTTT,few,TRBV5-1,TRBJ2-3,-
CASSKALAERYEQYF,TGTGCCAGCAGCAAAGCCCTAGCGGAGAGGTACGAGCAGTACTTC,few,TRBV21-1,TRBJ2-7,-
CSVLNRGVPETQYF,TGCAGCGTTTTGAACAGGGGTGTACCGGAGACCCAGTACTTC,-,TRBV29-1,TRBJ2-5,TRBD1
CASRRRTRSTDTQYF,TGTGCCAGCAGACGAAGGACTAGGAGTACAGATACGCAGTATTTT,-,TRBV6-5,TRBJ2-3,TRBD2
CASSPMSAKNIQYF,TGTGCCAGTAGCCCGATGAGCGCCAAAAACATTCAGTACTTC,-,TRBV19,TRBJ2-4,-
CASSIRGQGEYSNQPQHF,TGTGCCAGTAGTATTCGGGGACAGGGCGAATATAGCAATCAGCCCCAGCATTTT,once,TRBV19,TRBJ1-5,TRBD1
CASSVSGTSYNEQFF,TGTGCCAGCAGCGTAAGTGGGACCTCCTACAATGAGCAGTTCTTC,-,TRBV9,TRBJ2-1,-
CASRRQLTHTEAFF,TGTGCCAGCAGGCGACAGCTGACACACACTGAAGCTTTCTTT,-,TRBV6-5,TRBJ1-1,-
CASSSQGGYEQYF,TGTGCCAGTAGTAGCCAGGGGGGTTACGAGCAGTACTTC,-,TRBV19,TRBJ2-7,-
CASSFKRLRTLTGNTIYF,TGTGCCAGCAGTTTTAAGCGTTTACGGACATTGACCGGAAACACCATATATTTT,-,TRBV28,TRBJ1-3,-
CATSGTSYEQYF,TGTGCCACCTCCGGGACCTCCTACGAGCAGTACTTC,-,TRBV19,TRBJ2-7,-
CASSFQGTAYNEQFF,TGTGCCAGCAGTTTCCAGGGGACGGCCTACAATGAGCAGTTCTTC,-,TRBV28,TRBJ2-1,-
CASSLIGLATDTQYF,TGTGCCAGCAGTTTAATAGGTCTAGCCACAGATACGCAGTATTTT,-,TRBV27,TRBJ2-3,-
CASSLELAGAVF,TGTGCCAGCAGCTTGGAACTAGCGGGAGCGGTCTTC,many,TRBV5-4,TRBJ2-1,TRBD2
CASRRDRAYEQYF,TGCGCCAGCCGGCGGGACAGGGCCTACGAGCAGTACTTC,-,TRBV5-1,TRBJ2-7,TRBD1
CASSGRAGSSYNEQFF,TGTGCCAGCAGCGGTAGAGCGGGAAGCTCCTACAATGAGCAGTTCTTC,-,TRBV7-9,TRBJ2-1,TRBD2
CASSFSQGNEQYF,TGTGCCAGCAGCTTTTCCCAGGGGAACGAGCAGTACTTC,-,TRBV5-4,TRBJ2-7,-
CASSFGGIQETQYF,TGTGCCAGCAGTTTTGGGGGGATCCAAGAGACCCAGTACTTC,-,TRBV27,TRBJ2-5,-
CASSPTGELFF,TGTGCCAGCAGCCCAACCGGGGAGCTGTTTTTT,-,TRBV11-2,TRBJ2-2,-
CASSEDRPGETQYF,TGCGCCAGCAGTGAGGACCGACCGGGAGAGACCCAGTACTTC,-,TRBV10-1,TRBJ2-5,-
CSVKARELEAFF,TGCAGCGTCAAAGCCAGGGAGTTGGAAGCTTTCTTT,-,TRBV29-1,TRBJ1-1,-
CASSLNGRQGSYEQYF,TGTGCCAGCAGCTTAAACGGTCGTCAGGGCTCCTACGAGCAGTACTTC,-,TRBV7-3,TRBJ2-7,-
CASDSGSVSNEQFF,TGTGCCAGCGATAGCGGGAGTGTGAGCAATGAGCAGTTCTTC,-,TRBV5-8,TRBJ2-1,TRBD2
CASSLASRRSTDTQYF,TGTGCCAGCAGCTTGGCGTCTAGGAGGTCCACAGATACGCAGTATTTT,-,TRBV5-4,TRBJ2-3,-
CASSFPTSGRETQYF,TGTGCCAGCAGCTTTCCGACTAGCGGGAGGGAGACCCAGTACTTC,few,TRBV7-9,TRBJ2-5,TRBD2
CASSFASGMKGEQFF,TGTGCCAGCAGCTTCGCTAGCGGGATGAAAGGTGAGCAGTTCTTC,-,TRBV11-3,TRBJ2-1,TRBD2
CASSFSAGTAQETQYF,TGTGCCAGCAGCTTCTCCGCCGGGACAGCTCAAGAGACCCAGTACTTC,-,TRBV11-1,TRBJ2-5,TRBD1